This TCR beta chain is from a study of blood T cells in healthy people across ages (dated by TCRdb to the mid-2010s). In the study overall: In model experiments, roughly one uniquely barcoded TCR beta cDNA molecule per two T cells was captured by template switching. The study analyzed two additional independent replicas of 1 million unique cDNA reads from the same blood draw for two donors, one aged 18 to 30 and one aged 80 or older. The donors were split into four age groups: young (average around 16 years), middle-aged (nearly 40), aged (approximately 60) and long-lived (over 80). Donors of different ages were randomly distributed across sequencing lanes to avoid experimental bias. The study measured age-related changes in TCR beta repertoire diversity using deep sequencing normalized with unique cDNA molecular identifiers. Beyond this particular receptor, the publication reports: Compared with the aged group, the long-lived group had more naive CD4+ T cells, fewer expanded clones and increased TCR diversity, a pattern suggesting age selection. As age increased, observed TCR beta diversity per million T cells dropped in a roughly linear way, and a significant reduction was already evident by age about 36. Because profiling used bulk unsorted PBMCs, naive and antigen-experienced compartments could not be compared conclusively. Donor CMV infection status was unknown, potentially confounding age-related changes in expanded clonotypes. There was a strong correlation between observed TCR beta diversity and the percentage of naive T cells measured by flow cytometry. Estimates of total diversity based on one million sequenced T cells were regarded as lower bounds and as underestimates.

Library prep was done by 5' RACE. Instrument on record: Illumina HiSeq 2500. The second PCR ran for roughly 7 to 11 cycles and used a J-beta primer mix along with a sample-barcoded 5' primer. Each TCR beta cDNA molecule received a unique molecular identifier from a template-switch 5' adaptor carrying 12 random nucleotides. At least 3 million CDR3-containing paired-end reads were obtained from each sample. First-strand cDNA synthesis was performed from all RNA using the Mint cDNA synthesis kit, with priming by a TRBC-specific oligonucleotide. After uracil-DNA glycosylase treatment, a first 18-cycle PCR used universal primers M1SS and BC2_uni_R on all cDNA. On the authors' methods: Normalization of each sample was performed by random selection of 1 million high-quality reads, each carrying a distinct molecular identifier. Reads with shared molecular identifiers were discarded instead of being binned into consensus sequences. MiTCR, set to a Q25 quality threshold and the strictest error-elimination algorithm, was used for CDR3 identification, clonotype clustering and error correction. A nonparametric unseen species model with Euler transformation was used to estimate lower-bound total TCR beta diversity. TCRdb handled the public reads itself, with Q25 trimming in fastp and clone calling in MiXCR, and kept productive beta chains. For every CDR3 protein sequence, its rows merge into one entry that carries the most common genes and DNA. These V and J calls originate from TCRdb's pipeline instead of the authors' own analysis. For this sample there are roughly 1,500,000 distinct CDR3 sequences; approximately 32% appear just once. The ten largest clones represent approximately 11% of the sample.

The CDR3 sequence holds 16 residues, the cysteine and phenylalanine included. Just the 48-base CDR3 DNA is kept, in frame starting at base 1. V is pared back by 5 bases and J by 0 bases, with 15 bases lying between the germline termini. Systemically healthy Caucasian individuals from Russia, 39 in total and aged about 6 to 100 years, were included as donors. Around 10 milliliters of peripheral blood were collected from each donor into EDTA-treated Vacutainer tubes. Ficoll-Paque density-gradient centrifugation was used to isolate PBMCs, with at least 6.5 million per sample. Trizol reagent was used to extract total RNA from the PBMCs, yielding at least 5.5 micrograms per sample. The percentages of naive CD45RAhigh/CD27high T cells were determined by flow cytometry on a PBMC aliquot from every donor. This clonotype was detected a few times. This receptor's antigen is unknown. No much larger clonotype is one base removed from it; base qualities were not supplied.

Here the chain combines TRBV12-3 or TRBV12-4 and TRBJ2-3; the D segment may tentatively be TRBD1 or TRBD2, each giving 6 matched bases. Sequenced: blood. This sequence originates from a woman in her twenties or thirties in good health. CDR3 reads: CASSPWGAASTDTQYF. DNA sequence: TGTGCCAGCAGTCCCTGGGGGGCGGCTAGCACAGATACGCAGTATTTT.